This T cell receptor (beta chain) was captured in a study of blood T cell repertoires in COVID-19. About the study: Material from acute and convalescent COVID-19 was sourced from the United States, Italy and Spain. Sample material is recorded as cDNA or gDNA derived from T cells, B-cell-depleted T cells, or PBMCs.

J was trimmed by 5 bases and V by 6 bases; bases with no gene match: 8. Germline-derived CDR1 and CDR2 are MNHEY and SVGAGI. CDR3 length: 14 amino acids. The authors' processing: It was from reference gene primer amplification that nucleated cell counts were estimated. Assay used: immunoSEQ multiplex PCR; TCRdb lists only in-frame clones, some missing. The V and J calls and clone size are taken from that table; D and trimming were inferred from the DNA. The table has some 250,000 clones, approximately 84% seen once. Sequenced sample: peripheral blood. The receptor was derived from a woman aged 80 or over with acute or convalescent COVID-19. The chain recombines TRBV6-5 with TRBJ2-7; TRBD1 agrees at 9 bases. CDR3 sequence: CASSQGTGIDEQYF. In nucleotides, the CDR3 is TGTGCCAGCAGCCAAGGGACAGGGATTGACGAGCAGTACTTC.